The 30 T cell receptor beta chains below come from one sample, sequenced in a study of T-cell reconstitution after alpha-beta-depleted transplantation in children listed by TCRdb under 2016. Explained via the paper, the treatment or condition label denotes: allogeneic hematopoietic cell transplantation with graft depleted of TCRalphabeta T cells and CD19 B cells. Library prep was done by PCR. The instrument was an Illumina HiSeq 2500. TCR library preparation used molecular barcoding, with unique molecular identifiers applied to normalize quantification of the TCRbeta repertoire. TCRdb trimmed the raw reads at Q25, called clones with MiXCR and kept productive beta chains. Here each entry gathers all rows of one CDR3 protein and keeps the most common genes and DNA. The sample table lists 250,000 or so distinct CDR3 sequences, 20% to 30% of them with a count of one. The top ten clones comprise about 4.8% of the sample.

The sequencing used PBMCs, mostly from graft donor cells, collected 360 days after TCRalphabeta/CD19-depleted stem cell transplant. These receptors came from a female patient aged 2-9 years who had a stem cell transplant for congenital amegakaryocytic thrombocytopenia, so the T cells may come from the graft donor.

V gene TRBV5-1 combines with J gene TRBJ1-1, with no clear D. The CDR3 is 15 residues long. V was pared by 4 bases and J by 1 base, with 14 bases between. CDR1 and CDR2 (germline): SGHRS, YFSETQ. CDR3 region: CASSPWVGWNTEAFF. The CDR3 nucleotides are TGCGCCAGCAGCCCATGGGTGGGCTGGAACACTGAAGCTTTCTTT.

This chain uses TRBV12-3 or TRBV12-4 with TRBJ1-1; no firm D call. The CDR3 consists of 14 residues. The V and J ends lost 3 bases and 1 base respectively, with 9 bases between them. CDR3 residues: CASSLNRQNTEAFF. For the CDR3, the DNA is TGTGCCAGCAGTTTGAATAGACAGAACACTGAAGCTTTCTTT.

The V and J genes are TRBV6-1 and TRBJ2-1; 10 bases map to TRBD2. J lost 0 bases, V lost 7 bases, and 3 bases had no gene match. In germline, CDR1 is MNHNS, CDR2 SASEGT. There are 15 residues in the CDR3. The DNA of the CDR3 is TGTGCCAGCATGTCTAGCGGGAGCTCCTACAATGAGCAGTTCTTC. It encodes CASMSSGSSYNEQFF.

This clonotype appeared a few times. The V and J genes are TRBV12-3 or TRBV12-4 and TRBJ2-1; no clear D gene. The CDR3 is 15 residues long. V dropped 1 base and J dropped 7 bases, with 14 bases sitting between them. Here the CDR3 DNA reads TGTGCCAGCAGTTTAGAGAGGCCCTCAAGGAATGAGCAGTTCTTC. Amino acid sequence: CASSLERPSRNEQFF.

This clonotype was found many times. The gene calls are TRBV10-3 and TRBJ2-5; D is perhaps TRBD1 or TRBD2 (5 bases each). The CDR3 totals 14 residues. Germline CDR1 is ENHRY and CDR2 is SYGVKD. The ends were cut back, 4 bases at V and 2 bases at J, with 11 bases in the middle. CDR3 protein: CAISAGRSQETQYF. The CDR3 DNA follows: TGTGCCATCAGTGCGGGGCGGTCTCAAGAGACCCAGTACTTC.

The chain joins TRBV12-3 or TRBV12-4 to TRBJ1-1; 7 nucleotides line up with TRBD1. Trimming cost V 6 bases and J 5 bases; bases outside gene matches: 9. This CDR3 spans 14 amino acids. The CDR3 DNA is TGTGCCAGCAGCGAAACAGGGGAAAGGACTGAAGCTTTCTTT. Translation: CASSETGERTEAFF.

The rearrangement uses TRBV10-3 and TRBJ2-7, with TRBD2 as a possible D gene (6 bases). The CDR3 is made up of 16 amino acids. The germline V gene has CDR1 ENHRY and CDR2 SYGVKD. The germline V and J ends were trimmed by 10 bases and 0 bases, with 22 bases remaining between them. The CDR3 sequence is CASSDSGDLSSYEQYF. The DNA of the CDR3 is TGTGCCAGCTCAGATTCGGGAGACCTTAGCTCCTACGAGCAGTACTTC.

The chain uses TRBV12-3 or TRBV12-4 and TRBJ1-2; D perhaps matches TRBD1 (6 bases). The ends were cut back, 4 bases at V and 7 bases at J, with 10 bases in the middle. The CDR3 is made up of 12 amino acids. The DNA for the CDR3 is TGTGCCAGCAGTTCTTGGGGGGCTGGCTACACCTTC. Amino acid sequence: CASSSWGAGYTF.

The chain combines TRBV25-1 with TRBJ2-7; D is unresolved. The germline V gene encodes CDR1 MGHDK and CDR2 SYGVNS. The V end lost 3 bases, the J end lost 5 bases, and 8 bases lay between the germline ends. The CDR3 is 12 residues long. For the CDR3, the DNA is TGTGCCAGCAGTGAGGGCCGGGACGAGCAGTACTTC. It translates to CASSEGRDEQYF.

This clonotype has just a few counts. The chain recombines TRBV5-6 with TRBJ2-3, with D possibly being TRBD1 or TRBD2 (6 bases each). From germline, CDR1 is SGHDT and CDR2 YYEEEE. The CDR3 sequence is 15 residues long. Trimming removed 4 bases from V and 8 bases from J, with 20 bases in between. This CDR3 is CASSPFGGGTRTQYF. Here the CDR3 DNA reads TGTGCCAGCAGCCCGTTTGGGGGCGGGACTCGTACGCAGTATTTT.

The chain employs TRBV6-5 and TRBJ1-4; tentative D call: TRBD1 (6 bases). This CDR3 is 14 amino acids long. The V and J ends lost 4 bases and 5 bases respectively, with 11 bases between them. Per the germline V gene, CDR1 is MNHEY and CDR2 is SVGAGI. The CDR3 protein is CASSSSDRNEKLFF. CDR3 in DNA: TGTGCCAGCAGTTCTAGTGACAGGAATGAAAAACTGTTTTTT.

The CDR3 DNA reads TGTGCCAGCAGCCCCAACTCGGGCGGAAACACTGAAGCTTTCTTT. This encodes CASSPNSGGNTEAFF. The chain links TRBV12-3 or TRBV12-4 to TRBJ1-1; D remains unclear. V lost 6 bases, J lost 2 bases, and 16 bases lay in between. The length of the CDR3 is 15 residues.

The rearrangement joins TRBV5-1 to TRBJ1-4; possible D gene TRBD1, 5 bases. The CDR3 has 14 residues. The germline V and J ends were trimmed by 1 base and 8 bases, with 12 bases remaining between them. CDR1 and CDR2 (germline): SGHRS, YFSETQ. This CDR3 reads CASSLQDSTEKLFF. The CDR3 coding sequence is TGCGCCAGCAGCTTGCAAGACAGTACCGAAAAACTGTTTTTT.

This rearrangement joins TRBV29-1 to TRBJ2-2; either TRBD1 or TRBD2 may fit D (5 bases each). This CDR3 has 12 residues. Germline CDR1 SQVTM, CDR2 ANQGSEA. V lost 6 bases and J 2 bases, leaving 7 bases between the germline ends. CDR3 nucleotide sequence: TGCAGCGTGGGACCTAACACCGGGGAGCTGTTTTTT. It yields the protein CSVGPNTGELFF.

The genes are TRBV14 and TRBJ2-1, with 7 bases matching TRBD1. This CDR3 spans 17 amino acids. Per germline, CDR1 SGHDN and CDR2 FVKESK. V was pared by 3 bases and J by 0 bases, with 8 bases of the junction left unmatched. CDR3 bases: TGTGCCAGCAGCCATACCTACCGGGACAGCTCCTACAATGAGCAGTTCTTC. It encodes CASSHTYRDSSYNEQFF.

Many counts were recorded for this clonotype. This chain connects TRBV29-1 to TRBJ2-1; 7 positions agree with TRBD2. The CDR3 sequence is 13 residues long. CDR1 is SQVTM, CDR2 ANQGSEA, per germline. J lost 5 bases, V lost 6 bases, and 7 bases had no gene match. The CDR3 reads CSVRRGSDNEQFF. The DNA of the CDR3 is TGCAGCGTCCGGCGCGGGAGCGACAATGAGCAGTTCTTC.

This clonotype was seen only a few times. V gene TRBV27 combines with J gene TRBJ2-6; unclear D gene. Deletions cut 6 bases from V and 4 bases from J, with 7 bases between. Per germline, CDR1 MNHEY and CDR2 SMNVEV (reference sequence). CDR3 size: 13 residues. CDR3 in amino acids: CASSRRGANVLTF. As DNA, the CDR3 is TGTGCCAGCAGCCGAAGGGGGGCCAACGTCCTGACTTTC.

This clonotype was recorded once. V is TRBV12-3 or TRBV12-4 and J is TRBJ2-1; TRBD1 is a possible D gene (5 bases). The CDR3 consists of 13 residues. V lost 5 bases and J lost 10, with 15 bases in between. As DNA, the CDR3 is TGTGCCAGCAGTCTAGAGACAGTCGGCGAGCAGTTCTTC. This sequence encodes CASSLETVGEQFF.

CDR3 DNA: TGTGCCACCAACCACGAAGATTTTGGCTACACCTTC. Translation: CATNHEDFGYTF. The rearrangement links TRBV15 to TRBJ1-2; D gene unclear. The CDR3 consists of 12 residues. The V end was cut by 7 bases, the J end by 7 bases, with 13 bases between. Germline CDR1 is LNHNV and CDR2 is YYDKDF (reference sequence).

This clonotype was detected ten times or more. J is TRBJ1-6 and V is TRBV2; unclear D gene. Germline loops: CDR1 SNHLY, CDR2 FYNNEI. The CDR3 totals 14 residues. Trimming cost V 3 bases and J 8 bases, with 11 bases left between them. The CDR3 bases are TGTGCCAGCAGTGAGATGAGGAGATATTCACCCCTCCACTTT. Encoded protein: CASSEMRRYSPLHF.

The sample holds many counts of this clonotype. The chain carries TRBV27 and TRBJ2-1; D possibly corresponds to TRBD1 (5 bases). Germline V gene data show CDR1 as MNHEY and CDR2 as SMNVEV (reference sequence). V lost 5 bases to trimming and J lost 0 bases, with 17 bases between them. CDR3 length: 17 amino acids. The CDR3, as DNA: TGTGCCAGCAGTGATTTTCCTCCGGACACCTCCTACAATGAGCAGTTCTTC. Translation: CASSDFPPDTSYNEQFF.

This clonotype was picked up a small number of times. This rearrangement joins TRBV5-1 to TRBJ2-4; D remains unclear. Trimming stripped 2 bases from V and 2 bases from J, with 5 bases between. Per the germline V gene, CDR1 is SGHRS and CDR2 is YFSETQ. CDR3 size: 13 residues. CDR3 protein: CASSFPTKNIQYF. The CDR3 DNA follows: TGCGCCAGCAGCTTTCCAACCAAAAACATTCAGTACTTC.

The genes are TRBV10-1 and TRBJ2-7; no firm D call. The length of the CDR3 is 13 residues. Germline V lookup: CDR1 WNHNN, CDR2 SYGVQD (reference sequence). Trimming left V 0 bases short and J 7 bases short, with 10 bases between. The CDR3 sequence is CASSESQVGEQYF. The CDR3, as DNA: TGCGCCAGCAGTGAGTCCCAGGTGGGGGAGCAGTACTTC.

The sample holds a few counts of this clonotype. The V call is TRBV7-9, the J call TRBJ1-2; D not resolved. V gave up 8 bases and J gave up 0 bases, with 10 bases separating them. The CDR3 runs to 13 residues. Germline lookup yields CDR1 SEHNR and CDR2 FQNEAQ (reference sequence). The CDR3 region has the DNA TGTGCCAGCGGAGTGCGGGCTAACTATGGCTACACCTTC. This gives the protein CASGVRANYGYTF.

This clonotype was detected a few times. This chain connects TRBV5-4 to TRBJ2-1; 10 bases fit TRBD2. Germline CDR1 SGHNT, CDR2 YYREEE (reference sequence). The CDR3 totals 15 residues. Unmatched junction bases numbered 7, after V lost 2 bases and J lost 8 bases. The DNA of the CDR3 is TGTGCCAGCAGCTTTACTAGCGGGGATGGGGATGAGCAGTTCTTC. The encoded protein is CASSFTSGDGDEQFF.

The chain combines TRBV6-5 with TRBJ2-2, with a tentative D call TRBD1 (5 bases). Trimming shortened V by 5 bases and J by 6 bases, and 7 bases separated the two germline ends. Germline assignment: CDR1 MNHEY and CDR2 SVGAGI. The CDR3 loop spans 12 amino acids. The CDR3 DNA is TGTGCCAGCAGTAGGGGCCCCGGGGAGCTGTTTTTT. Residues: CASSRGPGELFF.

This clonotype occurred a few times. This rearrangement joins TRBV4-1 to TRBJ2-1; D unclear. With 6 bases removed from V and 0 bases from J, the gap between germline ends came to 15 bases. The CDR3 has 16 amino acids. Germline loops: CDR1 MGHRA, CDR2 YSYEKL. The CDR3 DNA follows: TGCGCCAGCAGACCAACCCAAATGGGCTCCTACAATGAGCAGTTCTTC. It yields the protein CASRPTQMGSYNEQFF.

In its sample, this clonotype was seen many times. The chain is built from TRBV4-3 and TRBJ2-1; 7 bases are shared with TRBD2. CDR1 and CDR2 (germline): LGHNA, YSLEER. Trimming at V came to 0 bases and at J to 0 bases, leaving 5 bases not matched to a gene. The length of the CDR3 is 17 residues. The CDR3 protein is CASSQDPSGSSYNEQFF. In nucleotides, the CDR3 is TGCGCCAGCAGCCAAGACCCTAGCGGTAGCTCCTACAATGAGCAGTTCTTC.

This clonotype was picked up a small number of times. The chain joins TRBV12-3 or TRBV12-4 to TRBJ1-1; a possible D gene is TRBD1 (6 bases). The V and J ends lost 7 bases and 3 bases respectively, with 15 bases between them. The CDR3 has 14 residues. For the CDR3, the DNA is TGTGCCAGCATTCCGGGGGCCTTTGACACTGAAGCTTTCTTT. Residues: CASIPGAFDTEAFF.

This chain connects TRBV15 to TRBJ1-1; 7 nucleotides match TRBD1. The CDR3 length is 15 residues. The V and J ends lost 2 bases and 0 bases, in that order; junction bases with no gene match: 3. Germline CDR1 and CDR2: LNHNV and YYDKDF (reference sequence). The CDR3 nucleotides are TGTGCCACCAGCAGACGGCAGGGGGTGAACACTGAAGCTTTCTTT. Protein: CATSRRQGVNTEAFF.